The source of this T cell receptor (beta chain) is a study of T cells in Graves' hyperthyroidism and ophthalmopathy. Trimming left V 4 bases short and J 0 bases short, with 11 bases between. Germline V gene data show CDR1 as SQVTM and CDR2 as ANQGSEA. CDR3 length: 14 residues. This clonotype appeared many times. Using RNA transcripts as the source, TCR beta CDR3 regions were amplified. TCR CDR3 underwent first-round RT-PCR with the HTBI primer set. TCRdb reprocessed the multiplex PCR reads with MiXCR, giving one entry per CDR3 protein. Of hundreds of thousands of distinct CDR3 sequences detected, more than 15% appear once; the ten largest clones hold around 17%.

The clonotype was recovered from a woman younger than 30 with Graves' ophthalmopathy. Sequenced material: blood. The chain joins TRBV29-1 to TRBJ2-3; D call uncertain. CDR3 sequence: CSVGLASSTDTQYF. The CDR3 coding sequence is TGCAGCGTTGGACTGGCATCTAGCACAGATACGCAGTATTTT.